The next 23 T cell receptor beta chains were all read from a single sample in a study of blood T cell repertoires in COVID-19 (dated by TCRdb to 2018 to 2020). Libraries were built with the immunoSEQ multiplex PCR assay. In TCRdb, the immuneACCESS table is reduced to in-frame sequences with V and J assigned. These tables do not hold every clone; where another copy was compared, an unresolved V gene accounts for under half, and the others remain unexplained. The sample yields 150,000 or so clones; around 79% were counted once. The ten largest clones add up to approximately 1.8% of the sample. Sequences were obtained from peripheral blood. Every receptor here comes from a man older than 75 with acute or convalescent COVID-19.

In its sample, this clone was seen a few times. This sequence joins TRBV19 and TRBJ1-2; D is possibly TRBD1 (6 bases). The germline gives CDR1 LNHDA, CDR2 SQIVND (reference sequence). The CDR3 consists of 12 residues. With 3 bases removed from V and 7 bases from J, the gap between germline ends came to 9 bases. The CDR3 reads CASSILGAGYTF. The DNA of the CDR3 is TGTGCCAGTAGTATCTTGGGGGCTGGCTACACCTTC.

The chain carries TRBV7-2 and TRBJ2-1; TRBD2 agrees at 8 bases. The CDR3 length is 15 residues. V lost 3 bases to trimming and J lost 8 bases; unmatched junction nucleotides: 9. Germline loops: CDR1 SGHTA, CDR2 FQGNSA. CDR3 nucleotides: TGTGCCAGCAGCTTTTTAGCGGGGCCATCCTATGAGCAGTTCTTC. It codes for CASSFLAGPSYEQFF. The complete variable domain, with remaining parts taken from reference TRBV7-2 and TRBJ2-1, reads GAGVSQSPSNKVTEKGKDVELRCDPISGHTALYWYRQSLGQGLEFLIYFQGNSAPDKSGLPSDRFSAERTGGSVSTLTIQRTQQEDSAVYLCASSFLAGPSYEQFFGPGTRLTVL.

The genes are TRBV11-3 and TRBJ2-1; D call uncertain. This CDR3 is 15 amino acids long. With 1 base removed from V and 6 bases from J, the gap between germline ends came to 13 bases. Germline V gives CDR1 SGHNT, CDR2 YENEEA. CDR3 sequence: CASSLGANLGNEQFF. DNA of the CDR3: TGTGCCAGCAGCTTAGGGGCCAATTTGGGCAATGAGCAGTTCTTC.

CDR3 nucleotides: TGTGCCACCTTCGACAGGGGGGTCTCACCCCTCCACTTT. This encodes CATFDRGVSPLHF. The V call is TRBV13, the J call TRBJ1-6, with 9 nucleotides matching TRBD1. CDR1 and CDR2 from the germline V gene are PRHDT and FYEKMQ (reference sequence). The CDR3 contains 13 residues. Trimming cost V 10 bases and J 10 bases; bases outside gene matches: 8. Supplemented by reference TRBV13 and TRBJ1-6, the full variable domain reads AAGVIQSPRHLIKEKRETATLKCYPIPRHDTVYWYQQGPGQDPQFLISFYEKMQSDKGSIPDRFSAQQFSDYHSELNMSSLELGDSALYFCATFDRGVSPLHFGNGTRLTVT.

V and J are TRBV7-9 and TRBJ1-1; 7 bases are shared with TRBD1. With 5 bases clipped from V and 5 bases from J, the junction kept 8 bases outside the gene matches. This CDR3 has 14 amino acids. Germline CDR1 is SEHNR and CDR2 is FQNEAQ (reference sequence). The CDR3 protein is CASSRGQGVTEAFF. CDR3 in DNA: TGTGCCAGCAGCCGGGGGCAGGGGGTTACTGAAGCTTTCTTT.

The DNA of the CDR3 is TGCAGCGTCGGGACTAGCGGACCCACAGATACGCAGTATTTT. Its protein product is CSVGTSGPTDTQYF. This chain connects TRBV29-1 to TRBJ2-3, with 11 bases matching TRBD2. This CDR3 comprises 14 residues. Germline CDR1 SQVTM, CDR2 ANQGSEA. V was clipped by 6 bases and J by 2 bases; unmatched bases: 4.

This chain uses TRBV24-1 with TRBJ2-2; D perhaps matches TRBD1 (5 bases). Trimming took off 5 bases at V and 2 bases at J, with 14 bases between the two ends. The CDR3 extends over 16 amino acids. Germline V gene lookup returns CDR1 KGHDR and CDR2 SFDVKD. CDR3 nucleotides: TGTGCCACCAGTGGACGTACAGGACATAACACCGGGGAGCTGTTTTTT. It specifies CATSGRTGHNTGELFF.

The chain has TRBV5-1 and TRBJ2-2; TRBD1 is a possible D gene (5 bases). The V end was cut by 2 bases, the J end by 7 bases, with 12 bases between. CDR1 and CDR2 (germline): SGHRS, YFSETQ. The CDR3 contains 14 residues. CDR3 sequence: CASSFGLRDGELFF. CDR3 nucleotides: TGCGCCAGCAGCTTCGGGCTCAGGGACGGGGAGCTGTTTTTT.

As for this clone: One junction end disagrees with the germline gene, perhaps due to a read error. This chain connects TRBV5-8 to TRBJ2-3, with D hard to call. Per the germline V gene, CDR1 is SGHTS and CDR2 is YDEGEE. The CDR3 is 16 amino acids. Here the CDR3 DNA reads TGTGCCAACAGCCCCGGATTGACACCTAGCACAGATACGCAGTATTTT. It encodes CANSPGLTPSTDTQYF.

V is TRBV27 and J is TRBJ2-2; 7 bases map to TRBD2. The germline V gene has CDR1 MNHEY and CDR2 SMNVEV (reference sequence). This CDR3 has 15 amino acids. Trimming took 5 bases from V and 3 from J; bases not matched to a gene: 6. For the CDR3, the DNA is TGTGCCAGCAGTCCTTTCCGGGGGGACACCGGGGAGCTGTTTTTT. Amino acids: CASSPFRGDTGELFF.

The chain joins TRBV6-1 to TRBJ2-7, with D unclear. V was clipped by 1 base and J by 6 bases, with 10 bases between them. Germline CDR1 is MNHNS and CDR2 is SASEGT. CDR3 size: 13 residues. The CDR3 DNA reads TGTGCCAGCAGTGAAGGGGCCGACCGCGAGCAGTACGTC. This translates into CASSEGADREQYV.

The chain joins TRBV6-5 to TRBJ2-5, with 8 nucleotides matching TRBD1. With V trimmed by 6 bases and J by 3 bases, 9 bases remained unmatched. CDR3 length equals 15 residues. Germline V gene sequence: CDR1 MNHEY, CDR2 SVGAGI. The CDR3 is CASSQGQGLKETQYF. The CDR3 nucleotides read TGTGCCAGCAGCCAAGGACAGGGCCTTAAAGAGACCCAGTACTTC.

The rearrangement links TRBV5-8 to TRBJ2-2; possible D gene TRBD1, 6 bases. Germline CDR1 SGHTS, CDR2 YDEGEE. V shed 4 bases and J shed 1 base, with 11 bases lying between them. CDR3 length: 15 residues. The CDR3 DNA reads as TGTGCCAGCAGCCACCTGACAGGGAACACCGGGGAGCTGTTTTTT. Translating it yields CASSHLTGNTGELFF.

J is TRBJ1-1 and V is TRBV5-8; D is ambiguous. The CDR3 contains 14 residues. Germline lookup yields CDR1 SGHTS and CDR2 YDEGEE. The V end lost 0 bases, the J end lost 0 bases, and 6 bases lay between the germline ends. CDR3 sequence reads: CASSLARLNTEAFF. For the CDR3, the DNA is TGTGCCAGCAGCTTGGCGCGTCTGAACACTGAAGCTTTCTTT.

V gene TRBV4-1 combines with J gene TRBJ2-7, with 12 bases fitting TRBD1. Germline-derived CDR1 and CDR2 are MGHRA and YSYEKL. Germline trimming cut 5 bases from V and 4 bases from J; bases unmatched to any gene: 9. This CDR3 contains 16 residues. The CDR3 coding sequence is TGCGCCAGCAGCTTCTCCGGGACAGGGGGCAGGTACGAGCAGTACTTC. This sequence encodes CASSFSGTGGRYEQYF.

The chain carries TRBV3-1 (or the pseudogene TRBV3-2) and TRBJ1-1; 9 bases agree with TRBD1. Germline lookup yields CDR1 LGHDT and CDR2 YNNKEL (reference sequence). The CDR3 sequence is 13 residues long. Trimming at V came to 6 bases and at J to 11 bases, leaving 10 bases not matched to a gene. CDR3 in amino acids: CASRAQGAGTAFF. The CDR3 DNA reads as TGTGCCAGCAGAGCACAGGGGGCAGGCACGGCTTTCTTT.

The chain is built from TRBV2 and TRBJ2-1; D is unresolved. V shed 6 bases and J shed 3 bases, with 3 bases lying between them. The CDR3 is 11 residues long. CDR1 is SNHLY and CDR2 is FYNNEI in the germline V gene. The CDR3 region is CASSSYNEQFF. CDR3 sequence (DNA): TGTGCCAGCAGCAGCTACAATGAGCAGTTCTTC.

J is TRBJ2-3 and V is TRBV5-1; TRBD1 aligns across 9 bases. This CDR3 spans 14 amino acids. Germline V gives CDR1 SGHRS, CDR2 YFSETQ. The junction had 3 bases not matched to a gene; V was cut back by 6 bases and J by 1 base. The CDR3 DNA reads as TGCGCCAGCAACAGGGGGCGGGGCACAGATACGCAGTATTTT. It yields the protein CASNRGRGTDTQYF.

The chain has TRBV19 and TRBJ2-3; TRBD2 agrees at 8 bases. Germline CDR1 is LNHDA and CDR2 is SQIVND (reference sequence). The ends lost 1 base at V and 4 bases at J; junction bases unmatched: 1. The CDR3 is made up of 14 amino acids. This chain's CDR3 is CASSIGGGPDTQYF. The CDR3 region has the DNA TGTGCCAGTAGTATAGGCGGGGGGCCAGATACGCAGTATTTT. The full variable domain, its missing parts supplied by reference TRBV19 and TRBJ2-3, is DGGITQSPKYLFRKEGQNVTLSCEQNLNHDAMYWYRQDPGQGLRLIYYSQIVNDFQKGDIAEGYSVSREKKESFPLTVTSAQKNPTAFYLCASSIGGGPDTQYFGPGTRLTVL.

V is TRBV6-5 and J is TRBJ2-1; 9 bases agree with TRBD2. V lost 7 bases and J lost 5; bases outside the gene matches: 9. Looked up from germline, CDR1 is MNHEY and CDR2 is SVGAGI. This CDR3 region has 15 residues. CDR3 amino acids: CASIKRGAKNNEQFF. As DNA, the CDR3 is TGTGCCAGCATAAAGCGGGGGGCAAAAAACAATGAGCAGTTCTTC.

The chain has TRBV5-1 and TRBJ1-1, with 7 bases identical to TRBD1. The CDR3 has 15 residues. Germline CDR1 reads SGHRS; CDR2 reads YFSETQ. The ends lost 0 bases at V and 5 bases at J; junction bases unmatched: 7. CDR3 region: CASSLVNRGETEAFF. The CDR3 DNA is TGCGCCAGCAGCTTGGTAAACAGGGGTGAAACTGAAGCTTTCTTT.

CDR3 sequence: CASSQREGYYGYTF. The CDR3 DNA is TGTGCCAGCAGCCAAAGGGAGGGGTACTATGGCTACACCTTC. V and J are TRBV3-1 (or the pseudogene TRBV3-2) and TRBJ1-2, with D possibly being TRBD1 (5 bases). This CDR3 has 14 residues. Germline CDR1 reads LGHDT; CDR2 reads YNNKEL (reference sequence). V was shortened by 2 bases and J by 3 bases, with 10 bases between the two germline ends.

The chain has TRBV9 and TRBJ2-5, with 7 nucleotides matching TRBD1. V was pared by 4 bases and J by 2 bases, with 2 bases of the junction left unmatched. CDR1 SGDLS and CDR2 YYNGEE come from the germline V gene. The CDR3 totals 13 residues. The CDR3 coding sequence is TGTGCCAGCAGCACACAGGGGCAAGAGACCCAGTACTTC. Residues: CASSTQGQETQYF. The entire variable domain, with the rest obtained from reference TRBV9 and TRBJ2-5, is as follows: DSGVTQTPKHLITATGQRVTLRCSPRSGDLSVYWYQQSLDQGLQFLIQYYNGEERAKGNILERFSAQQFPDLHSELNLSSLELGDSALYFCASSTQGQETQYFGPGTRLLVL.